The T cell receptor (beta chain) described here comes from a study of blood T cell repertoires in COVID-19. Study summary: The study drew acute and convalescent COVID-19 samples from the United States, Italy and Spain. PBMCs, B-cell-depleted T cells, or T cells provided the cDNA or gDNA that made up the material.

In the source study's methods: From reference gene primer amplification, estimates of nucleated cell counts were derived. Sequencing used immunoSEQ multiplex PCR; TCRdb keeps in-frame clones, though not all of them. V and J calls plus clone size are reproduced from that table; the DNA served to infer D and trimming. Counted here are some 7,700 clones, around 88% occurring once; the ten biggest clones make up 5.5% to 8.5%. Only one count was recorded for this clone. CDR3 length: 14 residues. V lost 4 bases and J lost 7; bases outside the gene matches: 8. In germline, CDR1 is SGHNT, CDR2 YYREEE (reference sequence).

The sequence derives from a woman in her fifties or sixties with active or convalescent COVID-19. The chain has TRBV5-4 and TRBJ1-2; the match to TRBD1 covers 9 bases. What was sequenced was peripheral blood. In DNA, the CDR3 is TGTGCCAGCAGCGCAGGACAGGGGAGGGGTGGCTACACCTTC. It specifies CASSAGQGRGGYTF. Drawing the rest from reference TRBV5-4 and TRBJ1-2, the complete variable domain is ETGVTQSPTHLIKTRGQQVTLRCSSQSGHNTVSWYQQALGQGPQFIFQYYREEENGRGNFPPRFSGLQFPNYSSELNVNALELDDSALYLCASSAGQGRGGYTFGSGTRLTVV.